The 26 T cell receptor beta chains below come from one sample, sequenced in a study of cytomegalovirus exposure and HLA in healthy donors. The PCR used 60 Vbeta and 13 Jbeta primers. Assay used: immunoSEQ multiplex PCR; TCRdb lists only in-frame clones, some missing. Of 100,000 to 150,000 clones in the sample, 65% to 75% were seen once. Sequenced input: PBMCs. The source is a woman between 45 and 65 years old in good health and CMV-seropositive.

CDR3 bases: TGCGCCAGCACCGAGAGGGTCTCCTACGAGCAGTACTTC. Its translation: CASTERVSYEQYF. The V call is TRBV10-2, the J call TRBJ2-7, with D maybe TRBD2 (5 bases). The germline V gene has CDR1 WSHSY and CDR2 SAAADI. The V and J ends lost 7 bases and 0 bases respectively, with 10 bases between them. The CDR3 covers 13 residues.

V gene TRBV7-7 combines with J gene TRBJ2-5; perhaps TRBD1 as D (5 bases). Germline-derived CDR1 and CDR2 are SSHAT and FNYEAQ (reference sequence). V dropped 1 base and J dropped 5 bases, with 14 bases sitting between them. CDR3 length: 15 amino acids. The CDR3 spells CASSLDQGNRETQYF. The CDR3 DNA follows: TGTGCCAGCAGCTTAGATCAGGGAAATAGGGAGACCCAGTACTTC.

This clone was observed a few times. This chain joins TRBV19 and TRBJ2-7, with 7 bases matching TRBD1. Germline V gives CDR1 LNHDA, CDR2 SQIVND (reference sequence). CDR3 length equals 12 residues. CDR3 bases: TGTGCAACCGGGACAGACAACTACGAGCAGTACTTC. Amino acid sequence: CATGTDNYEQYF.

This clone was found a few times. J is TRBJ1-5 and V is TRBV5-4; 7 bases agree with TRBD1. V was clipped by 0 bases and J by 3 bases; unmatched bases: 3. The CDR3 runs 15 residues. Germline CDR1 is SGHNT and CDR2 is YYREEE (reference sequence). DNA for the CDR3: TGTGCCAGCAGCTTGGACAGGGGTTTCAATCAGCCCCAGCATTTT. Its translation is CASSLDRGFNQPQHF.

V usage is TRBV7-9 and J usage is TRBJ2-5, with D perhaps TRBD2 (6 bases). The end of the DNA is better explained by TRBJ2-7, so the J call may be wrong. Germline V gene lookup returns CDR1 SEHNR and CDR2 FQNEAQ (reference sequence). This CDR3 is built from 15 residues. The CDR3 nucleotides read TGTGCCAGCAGCTTAGAGGCTCGGGGGTCCTACGAGCAGTACTTC. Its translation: CASSLEARGSYEQYF.

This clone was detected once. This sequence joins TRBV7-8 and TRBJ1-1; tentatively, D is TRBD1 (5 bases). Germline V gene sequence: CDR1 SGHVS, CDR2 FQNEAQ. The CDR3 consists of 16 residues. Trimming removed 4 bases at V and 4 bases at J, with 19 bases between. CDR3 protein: CASSSPPGVGATEAFF. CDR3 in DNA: TGTGCCAGCAGCTCCCCCCCGGGGGTCGGAGCCACTGAAGCTTTCTTT.

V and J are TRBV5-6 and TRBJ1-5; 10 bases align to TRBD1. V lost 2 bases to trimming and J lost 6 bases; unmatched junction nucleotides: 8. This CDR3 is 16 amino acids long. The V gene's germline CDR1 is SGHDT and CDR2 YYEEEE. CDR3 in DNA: TGTGCCAGCAGCTTTGGGGACAGGGGATTTGTTCAGCCCCAGCATTTT. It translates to CASSFGDRGFVQPQHF.

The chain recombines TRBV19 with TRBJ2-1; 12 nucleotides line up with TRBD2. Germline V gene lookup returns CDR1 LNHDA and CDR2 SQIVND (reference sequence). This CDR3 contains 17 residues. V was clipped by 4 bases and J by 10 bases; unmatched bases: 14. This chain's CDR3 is CASSKKGASGGAREQFF. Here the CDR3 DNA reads TGTGCCAGTAGTAAGAAAGGGGCTAGCGGGGGGGCCAGGGAGCAGTTCTTC.

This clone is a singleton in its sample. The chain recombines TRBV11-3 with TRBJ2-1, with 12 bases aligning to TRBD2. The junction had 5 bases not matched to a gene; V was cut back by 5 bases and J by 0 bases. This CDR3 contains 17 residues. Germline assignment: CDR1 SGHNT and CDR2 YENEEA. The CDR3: CASSPGLAGFSYNEQFF. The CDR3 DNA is TGTGCCAGCAGCCCTGGACTAGCGGGGTTCTCCTACAATGAGCAGTTCTTC. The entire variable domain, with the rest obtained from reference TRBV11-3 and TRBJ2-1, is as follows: EAGVVQSPRYKIIEKKQPVAFWCNPISGHNTLYWYLQNLGQGPELLIRYENEEAVDDSQLPKDRFSAERLKGVDSTLKIQPAELGDSAVYLCASSPGLAGFSYNEQFFGPGTRLTVL.

CDR3 amino acids: CASTRIGGYIDGYTF. CDR3 nucleotides: TGCGCCAGCACCCGTATCGGGGGGTATATCGATGGCTACACCTTC. The chain is built from TRBV5-1 and TRBJ1-2, with D possibly TRBD1 on 5 matching bases. Trimming took 6 bases from V and 6 from J, leaving 21 bases between them. The CDR3 is 15 residues long. Germline V gene sequence: CDR1 SGHRS, CDR2 YFSETQ.

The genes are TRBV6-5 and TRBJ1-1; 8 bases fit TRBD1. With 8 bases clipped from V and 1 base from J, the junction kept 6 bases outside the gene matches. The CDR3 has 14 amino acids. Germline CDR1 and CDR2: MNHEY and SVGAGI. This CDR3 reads CASGPGGWNTEAFF. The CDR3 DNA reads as TGTGCCAGCGGTCCAGGGGGCTGGAACACTGAAGCTTTCTTT.

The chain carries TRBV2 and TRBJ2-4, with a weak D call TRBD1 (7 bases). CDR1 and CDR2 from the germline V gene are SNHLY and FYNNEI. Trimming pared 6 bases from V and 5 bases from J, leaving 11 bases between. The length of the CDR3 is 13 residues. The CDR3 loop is CASRRDSQNIQYF. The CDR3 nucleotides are TGTGCCAGCAGGCGGGACAGCCAAAACATTCAGTACTTC.

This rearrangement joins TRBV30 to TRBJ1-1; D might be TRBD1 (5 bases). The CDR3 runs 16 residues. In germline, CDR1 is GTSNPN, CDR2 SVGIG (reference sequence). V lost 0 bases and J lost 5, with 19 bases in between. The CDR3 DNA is TGTGCCTGGAGTGTCTGGGGTTCGGGGGGATTGACTGAAGCTTTCTTT. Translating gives CAWSVWGSGGLTEAFF.

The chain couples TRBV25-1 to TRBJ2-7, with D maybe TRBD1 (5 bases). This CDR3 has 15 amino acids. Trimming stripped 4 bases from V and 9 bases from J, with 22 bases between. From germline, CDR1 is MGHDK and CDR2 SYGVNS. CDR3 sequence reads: CASSAPLGPGQGQYF. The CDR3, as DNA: TGTGCCAGCAGTGCACCCCTCGGACCCGGGCAGGGGCAGTACTTC.

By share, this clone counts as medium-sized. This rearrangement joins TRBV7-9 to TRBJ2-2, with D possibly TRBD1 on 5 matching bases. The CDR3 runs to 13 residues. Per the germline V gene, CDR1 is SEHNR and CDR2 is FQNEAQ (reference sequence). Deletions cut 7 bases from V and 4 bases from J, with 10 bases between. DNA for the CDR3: TGTGCCAGCACTCAGGGTTCCACCGGGGAGCTGTTTTTT. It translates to CASTQGSTGELFF.

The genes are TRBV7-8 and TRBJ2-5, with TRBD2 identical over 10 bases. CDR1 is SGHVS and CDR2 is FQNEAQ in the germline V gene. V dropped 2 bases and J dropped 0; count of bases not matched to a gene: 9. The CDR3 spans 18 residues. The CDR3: CASSLSGLLAGNQETQYF. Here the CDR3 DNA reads TGTGCCAGCAGCTTAAGTGGCTTACTAGCGGGGAACCAAGAGACCCAGTACTTC.

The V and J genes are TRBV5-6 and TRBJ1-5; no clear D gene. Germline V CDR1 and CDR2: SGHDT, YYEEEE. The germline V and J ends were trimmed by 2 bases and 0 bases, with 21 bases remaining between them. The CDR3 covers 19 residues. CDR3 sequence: CASSFSRTAGGYSNQPQHF. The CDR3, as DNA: TGTGCCAGCAGCTTTAGCCGAACCGCCGGCGGGTATAGCAATCAGCCCCAGCATTTT. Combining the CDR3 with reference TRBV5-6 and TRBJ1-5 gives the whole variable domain DAGVTQSPTHLIKTRGQQVTLRCSPKSGHDTVSWYQQALGQGPQFIFQYYEEEERQRGNFPDRFSGHQFPNYSSELNVNALLLGDSALYLCASSFSRTAGGYSNQPQHFGDGTRLSIL.

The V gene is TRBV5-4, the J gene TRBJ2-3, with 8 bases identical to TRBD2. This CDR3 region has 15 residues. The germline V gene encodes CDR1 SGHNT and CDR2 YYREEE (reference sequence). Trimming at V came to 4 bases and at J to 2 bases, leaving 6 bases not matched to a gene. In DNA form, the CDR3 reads TGTGCCAGCAGCCCGGGGGGGCTTATCACAGATACGCAGTATTTT. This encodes CASSPGGLITDTQYF.

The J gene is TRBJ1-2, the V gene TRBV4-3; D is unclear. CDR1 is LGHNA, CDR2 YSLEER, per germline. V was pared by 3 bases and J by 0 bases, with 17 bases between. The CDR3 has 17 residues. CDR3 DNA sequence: TGCGCCAGCAGCCAGTATCCCCCAGGTAGAGCTAACTATGGCTACACCTTC. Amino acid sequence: CASSQYPPGRANYGYTF.

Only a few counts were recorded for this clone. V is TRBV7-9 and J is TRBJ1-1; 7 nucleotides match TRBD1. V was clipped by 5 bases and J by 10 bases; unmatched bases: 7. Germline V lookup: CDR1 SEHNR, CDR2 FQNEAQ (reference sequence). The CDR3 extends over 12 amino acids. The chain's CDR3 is CASSADRASAFF. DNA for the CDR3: TGTGCCAGCAGCGCAGACAGGGCCTCAGCTTTCTTT.

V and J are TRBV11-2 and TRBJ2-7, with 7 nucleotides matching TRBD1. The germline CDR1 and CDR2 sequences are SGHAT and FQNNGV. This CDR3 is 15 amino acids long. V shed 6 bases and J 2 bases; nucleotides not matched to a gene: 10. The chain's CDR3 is CASSREQGRAYEQYF. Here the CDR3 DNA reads TGTGCCAGCAGTCGGGAACAGGGGCGGGCCTACGAGCAGTACTTC.

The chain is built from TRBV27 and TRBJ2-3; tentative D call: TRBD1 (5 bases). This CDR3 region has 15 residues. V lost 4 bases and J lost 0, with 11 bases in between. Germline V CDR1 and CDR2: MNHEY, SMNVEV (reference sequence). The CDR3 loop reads CASSWRQTSTDTQYF. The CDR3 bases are TGTGCCAGCAGTTGGCGACAGACCAGCACAGATACGCAGTATTTT.

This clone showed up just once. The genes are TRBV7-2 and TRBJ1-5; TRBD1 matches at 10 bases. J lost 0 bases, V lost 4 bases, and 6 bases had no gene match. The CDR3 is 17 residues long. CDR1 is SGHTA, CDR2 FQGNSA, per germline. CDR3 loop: CASSSGTGEFSNQPQHF. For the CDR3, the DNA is TGTGCCAGCAGCTCCGGGACAGGGGAGTTTAGCAATCAGCCCCAGCATTTT.

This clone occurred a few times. The CDR3 protein is CASTEKGAGQPQHF. In DNA form, the CDR3 reads TGTGCCAGCACCGAGAAGGGGGCCGGGCAGCCCCAGCATTTT. This chain links TRBV6-1 with TRBJ1-5; 7 nucleotides align to TRBD1. The CDR3 loop spans 14 amino acids. CDR1 and CDR2 from the germline V gene are MNHNS and SASEGT. The V and J ends lost 7 bases and 7 bases, in that order; junction bases with no gene match: 10.

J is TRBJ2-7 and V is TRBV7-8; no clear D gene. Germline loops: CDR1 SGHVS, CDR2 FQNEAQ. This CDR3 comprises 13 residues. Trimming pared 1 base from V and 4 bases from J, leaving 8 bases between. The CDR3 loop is CASSLGQDYEQYF. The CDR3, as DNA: TGTGCCAGCAGCTTAGGGCAGGATTACGAGCAGTACTTC.

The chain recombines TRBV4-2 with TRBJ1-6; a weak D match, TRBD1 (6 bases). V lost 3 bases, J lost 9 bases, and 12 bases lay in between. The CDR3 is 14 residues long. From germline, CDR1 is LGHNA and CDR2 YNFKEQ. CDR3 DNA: TGTGCCAGCAGCCACAACAGGGAAAGTTCACCCCTCCACTTT. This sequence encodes CASSHNRESSPLHF.